This is a list of T cell receptor beta chains from one sample in a study of blood T cell repertoires in COVID-19. TCRdb keeps only in-frame clones here, not all; method: immunoSEQ multiplex PCR. Altogether 100,000 to 120,000 clones are present, around 90% being singletons, with the ten largest covering around 3.2%. The source material was peripheral blood. These receptor sequences come from a woman in her fifties or sixties with acute or convalescent COVID-19. Each CDR3 is given with its conserved first and last residue. Each record gives: J gene, V gene, D gene, clone size, CDR3 DNA, CDR3 protein. D genes are given only for firm matches. Clone sizes are given selectively: once, few, many, or a class where the clone is expanded.

TRBJ2-2	TRBV11-2	.	.	TGTGCCAGCAGCCCGGGACTCTCGCCTGGTGGGGAGCTGTTTTTT	CASSPGLSPGGELFF
TRBJ2-2	TRBV7-2	.	.	TGTGCCAGCAGCTTACAGCGGTACACCGGGGAGCTGTTTTTT	CASSLQRYTGELFF
TRBJ2-5	TRBV5-6	.	.	.	CASSLVGQGAGIHF
TRBJ2-7	TRBV9	.	.	TGTGCCAGCAGCGTTACGGGACTCTCCCTCCTCGAGCAGTACTTC	CASSVTGLSLLEQYF
TRBJ2-2	TRBV19	.	.	TGTGCCAGCCCCAGGTGGACCGGGGAGCTGTTTTTT	CASPRWTGELFF
TRBJ2-5	TRBV6-1	.	.	TGTGCCAGCAGTGATTGGCCTCAAGAGACCCAGTACTTC	CASSDWPQETQYF
TRBJ2-2	TRBV30	.	.	TGTGCCTGGAGGCCAGGGTTGGGATGGACCGGGGAGCTGTTTTTT	CAWRPGLGWTGELFF
TRBJ1-5	TRBV27	.	.	TGTGCCAGCAGTTTAGTCCTCGGCAATCAGCCCCAGCATTTT	CASSLVLGNQPQHF
TRBJ1-2	TRBV6-5	.	few	TGTGCCAGCAGTTACGAGCCGGGGTTACACGGCTATGGCTACACCTTC	CASSYEPGLHGYGYTF
TRBJ2-1	TRBV5-1	.	.	TGCGCCAGCAGCTTTAGTAGTGAGCAGTTCTTC	CASSFSSEQFF
TRBJ2-1	TRBV6-5	TRBD2	.	TGTGCCAGCAGTTTGACCGGGACTACCGTCCACAATGAGCAGTTCTTC	CASSLTGTTVHNEQFF
TRBJ2-1	TRBV2	.	.	TGTGCCTCGAGCTCCTACAATGAGCAGTTCTTC	CASSSYNEQFF
TRBJ2-7	TRBV5-6	TRBD2	.	TGTGCCAGCAGCTTGGTGCTCTCAAGCGGGAGATACGAGCAGTACTTC	CASSLVLSSGRYEQYF
TRBJ2-7	TRBV19	.	.	TGTGCCAGTAGTATAGACCCTGGGGGCACCTACGAGCAGTACTTC	CASSIDPGGTYEQYF
TRBJ2-2	TRBV3-1/TRBV3-2	.	.	TGTGCCAGCAGCCAACTGCCTAGCCGCACCGGGGAGCTGTTTTTT	CASSQLPSRTGELFF
TRBJ2-7	TRBV27	.	.	TGTGCCAGCGGGGCTAGCGCCTTCTACGAGCAGTACTTC	CASGASAFYEQYF
TRBJ2-7	TRBV5-5	TRBD2	.	TGTGCCAGCAGCTCGAGGGACAGGTCGACTAGCGGGAGGAGCGAGCAGTACTTC	CASSSRDRSTSGRSEQYF
TRBJ2-3	TRBV6-5	.	.	TGTGCCAGCAGGTTATCCCCCGGGACAGATACGCAGTATTTT	CASRLSPGTDTQYF
TRBJ2-1	TRBV19	TRBD2	.	TGTGCCAGTAGCCTGAGGTTGCGGGAGGGCTACAATGAGCAGTTCTTC	CASSLRLREGYNEQFF
TRBJ2-5	TRBV5-1	TRBD2	.	TGCGCCAGCAGCTTGTCAACTAGCGGCCAAGAGACCCAGTACTTC	CASSLSTSGQETQYF
TRBJ1-1	TRBV4-2	TRBD1	once	TGTGCCAGCAGCCAAGATCCAGGACAGGGATCGAACACTGAAGCTTTCTTT	CASSQDPGQGSNTEAFF
TRBJ1-4	TRBV2	TRBD1	.	TGTGCCAGCAGTCGACAGGGGCTTGCAACTAATGAAAAACTGTTTTTT	CASSRQGLATNEKLFF
TRBJ2-1	TRBV6-2/TRBV6-3	TRBD2	.	TGTGCCAGCAGTCTAAGGGGACTAGCGGGAACGAATGAGCAGTTCTTC	CASSLRGLAGTNEQFF
TRBJ1-1	TRBV7-9	.	once	TGTGCCAGCAGCTTAATTCTTGGGGCGACTGAAGCTTTCTTT	CASSLILGATEAFF
TRBJ2-3	TRBV29-1	TRBD2	.	TGCAGCGTTGAACTGTCTAGCGGTACGCAGTATTTT	CSVELSSGTQYF
TRBJ2-7	TRBV2	TRBD1	once	TGTGCCAGGGGGGGACAGGCCTACGAGCAGTACTTC	CARGGQAYEQYF
TRBJ2-1	TRBV7-9	.	once	TGTGCCAGCAGCTCCGGGATACACCCGGACAATGAGCAGTTCTTC	CASSSGIHPDNEQFF
TRBJ2-7	TRBV5-4	.	.	TGTGCCAGCAGCTATGGCCTCGCCGAGCAGTACTTC	CASSYGLAEQYF
TRBJ1-4	TRBV19	TRBD1	once	TGTGCCAGTAGTAACTCCGGGACAGATAATGAAAAACTGTTTTTT	CASSNSGTDNEKLFF
TRBJ1-2	TRBV6-4	.	.	TGTGCCAGCAGTTTTAACTTAGGAGGGGTCGACTATGGCTACACCTTC	CASSFNLGGVDYGYTF
TRBJ2-7	TRBV6-5	TRBD2	.	TGTGCCAGCAGCCCCCGACTAGCGGGCGGCTACGAGCAGTACTTC	CASSPRLAGGYEQYF
TRBJ2-5	TRBV4-2	.	.	TGTGCCAGCAGCCAAGAAGGAGGGGTCCAAGAGACCCAGTACTTC	CASSQEGGVQETQYF
TRBJ1-2	TRBV2	TRBD1	.	TGTGCCAGCAGTGTAGTCCTGGACAGGGTCTATGGCTACACCTTC	CASSVVLDRVYGYTF
TRBJ1-2	TRBV6-5	TRBD1	.	TGTGCCAGCAGACAAACGACAGGGTCGTTCTATGGCTACACCTTC	CASRQTTGSFYGYTF
TRBJ2-5	TRBV4-2	TRBD2	.	TGTGCCAGCAGCCGCAAACTAGCGGTCCAAGAGACCCAGTACTTC	CASSRKLAVQETQYF
TRBJ2-5	TRBV5-4	.	.	TGTGCCAGCAGCCCCCCTGGGGGGGCCAAAGAGACCCAGTACTTC	CASSPPGGAKETQYF
TRBJ2-5	TRBV28	TRBD1	.	TGTGCCAGCAGGACGGACAGGGGCAGGGAGACCCAGTACTTC	CASRTDRGRETQYF
TRBJ2-7	TRBV5-4	TRBD1	.	TGTGCCAGCAGCTTGGAGACAGGGCGGGTCTACGAGCAGTACTTC	CASSLETGRVYEQYF
TRBJ2-1	TRBV23-1	TRBD1	.	TGCGCCAGCAGTCTCCCAGGGGGCCTAAATGATGAGCAGTTCTTC	CASSLPGGLNDEQFF
TRBJ2-7	TRBV27	.	.	TGTGCCAGCAGTTATAGACAGTCCTACGAGCAGTACTTC	CASSYRQSYEQYF
TRBJ2-3	TRBV7-9	.	.	TGTGCCAGCAGCTTGGTCAGGGCAAGCACAGATACGCAGTATTTT	CASSLVRASTDTQYF
TRBJ2-5	TRBV19	TRBD2	.	TGTGCCAGTAGTCGGACAGTCGGGGGTAGCGGGAGTTTAGAGACCCAGTACTTC	CASSRTVGGSGSLETQYF
TRBJ1-1	TRBV28	.	few	TGTGCCAGCGGATTGCTGACGGGCACTGAAGCTTTCTTT	CASGLLTGTEAFF
TRBJ2-1	TRBV7-9	TRBD2	.	TGTGCCAGCAGCTTAGGGCCTAGCGGGAGGGTCCTGGCTGAGCAGTTCTTC	CASSLGPSGRVLAEQFF
TRBJ1-5	TRBV29-1	.	.	TGCAGCGTTGGGGCCCAGGGGAATCAGCCCCAGCATTTT	CSVGAQGNQPQHF
TRBJ1-6	TRBV11-2	TRBD1	.	TGTGCCAGCAGCCCGGGACAGTATAATTCACCCCTCCACTTT	CASSPGQYNSPLHF